Listed below are T cell receptor beta chains from one sample, sequenced in a study of T cell repertoires in cytomegalovirus infection. Their target antigens are unknown. MiXCR, applied by TCRdb to the reads, yields one record per CDR3 protein. The table lists tens of thousands of distinct CDR3 sequences, about 21% of them singletons. Sequencing used CD8+ T cells from cultured PBMCs, obtained from culture after CMV antigen stimulation. Receptor source: a human donor in good health (CMV status not recorded). Some clones in this sample may be carry-over from other donors' samples. CDR3s include the opening cysteine and the closing phenylalanine or tryptophan.

V gene	J gene	CDR3 protein
TRBV6-5	TRBJ2-2	CASSYSPGGAVPNTGELFF
TRBV7-9	TRBJ2-1	CASRPSFGNEQFF
TRBV6-2/TRBV6-3	TRBJ1-2	CASHYEGTPTNYGYTF
TRBV27	TRBJ2-1	CASSAGTSYNEQFF
TRBV6-1	TRBJ1-1	CASRPGGATEAFF
TRBV7-6	TRBJ2-1	CASSFKRLADYNEQFF
TRBV12-3/TRBV12-4	TRBJ1-1	CASSPNQNTEAFF
TRBV6-5	TRBJ1-2	CASTFRTGDLCTF
TRBV6-1	TRBJ2-3	CASSGLAGDTDTQYF
TRBV6-2/TRBV6-3	TRBJ2-1	CASSYSIHPGGPRNEQFF
TRBV27	TRBJ2-5	CASSFGGSQETQYF